The entry below gives a single T cell receptor (beta chain) sequence along with its context. The sample is drawn from a study of blood T cell repertoires in COVID-19. Study as a whole: Acute and convalescent COVID-19 specimens originated in the United States, Italy and Spain. Sources were T cells, B-cell-depleted T cells, or PBMCs; the material itself was cDNA or gDNA.

Trimming cost V 5 bases and J 3 bases, with 20 bases left between them. CDR1 is MNHEY and CDR2 is SVGEGT in the germline V gene. The CDR3 sequence is 17 residues long. TCRdb keeps only in-frame clones here, not all; method: immunoSEQ multiplex PCR. Of fewer than 250,000 clones in the sample, roughly 80% are singletons; the top ten hold around 2.3%. What was sequenced was peripheral blood. The TCR sequence derives from a woman aged 40 to 50 with active or convalescent COVID-19. This sequence joins TRBV6-2 or TRBV6-3 and TRBJ1-5; a weak D match, TRBD1 (6 bases). CDR3 in DNA: TGTGCCAGCAGTAGTCTCGACCTCCGGGACAACAATCAGCCCCAGCATTTT. Its protein product is CASSSLDLRDNNQPQHF.